This T cell receptor beta chain was found in a study of blood T cell repertoires in COVID-19. TCRdb's copy holds only in-frame clones and misses some; the assay was immunoSEQ multiplex PCR. The sample carries under 150,000 clones, over 80% recorded once. Looked up from germline, CDR1 is MNHEY and CDR2 is SVGAGI. The CDR3 totals 15 residues. V was trimmed by 1 base and J by 7 bases, leaving 16 bases between them. The sequence derives from a man in his forties or fifties with active or convalescent COVID-19. Specimen: peripheral blood. The rearrangement links TRBV6-5 to TRBJ1-2, with D possibly matching TRBD1 (6 bases). CDR3: CASSYYPGQTGGYTF. CDR3 DNA sequence: TGTGCCAGCAGTTACTACCCCGGACAGACGGGTGGCTACACCTTC.